The rows below give T cell receptor beta chains drawn from one sample of a study of T cell responses to AZD1222 COVID-19 vaccine. Assay: immunoSEQ multiplex PCR; the TCRdb copy retains only in-frame clones and omits some. The sample lists about 86,000 clones, more than 70% occurring once. The sample here was peripheral blood, taken 28 days after the second AZD1222 dose. These receptors all come from an adult who received the AZD1222 COVID-19 vaccine. Both conserved end residues are part of each CDR3. The D gene is left open where the match is weak.

V gene: TRBV5-4
J gene: TRBJ2-3
D gene: NA
CDR3 protein: CASSLRLERKTDTQYF

V gene: TRBV14
J gene: TRBJ2-3
D gene: NA
CDR3 protein: CASSQDGSTDTQYF

V gene: TRBV7-9
J gene: TRBJ2-2
D gene: NA
CDR3 protein: CASSITIMGIGTAGPNTGELFF

V gene: TRBV5-1
J gene: TRBJ2-7
D gene: NA
CDR3 protein: CASSPHGYSALGIYEQYF

V gene: TRBV19
J gene: TRBJ1-2
D gene: TRBD1
CDR3 protein: CASSPNRDRLGYTF

V gene: TRBV28
J gene: TRBJ1-2
D gene: TRBD1
CDR3 protein: CASSSRTGGDYGYTF

V gene: TRBV3-1/TRBV3-2
J gene: TRBJ1-2
D gene: NA
CDR3 protein: CASSQPRVGIYGYTF

V gene: TRBV15
J gene: TRBJ2-1
D gene: TRBD2
CDR3 protein: CATSRDRSGGAGNEQFF

V gene: TRBV19
J gene: TRBJ1-6
D gene: NA
CDR3 protein: CASNEASSSYNSPLHF

V gene: TRBV27
J gene: TRBJ2-6
D gene: NA
CDR3 protein: CASSTLRASGANVLTF

V gene: TRBV5-8
J gene: TRBJ2-6
D gene: NA
CDR3 protein: CAGAWGAAGANVLTF

V gene: TRBV5-4
J gene: TRBJ2-3
D gene: NA
CDR3 protein: CASSLEQGGTDTQYF

V gene: TRBV7-3
J gene: TRBJ2-1
D gene: NA
CDR3 protein: CASSLMMSSYNEQFF

V gene: TRBV6-5
J gene: TRBJ1-1
D gene: NA
CDR3 protein: CASSYSSVGEAFF

V gene: TRBV11-2
J gene: TRBJ2-7
D gene: NA
CDR3 protein: CASSSVSASYEQYF

V gene: TRBV24-1
J gene: TRBJ2-1
D gene: NA
CDR3 protein: CATSEPDFSANEQFF

V gene: TRBV27
J gene: TRBJ1-5
D gene: NA
CDR3 protein: CASSPYTTGGRSNQPQHF

V gene: TRBV15
J gene: TRBJ1-2
D gene: NA
CDR3 protein: CATSTDPGRFNYGYTF

V gene: TRBV19
J gene: TRBJ1-1
D gene: NA
CDR3 protein: CASSIFGLMNTEAFF

V gene: TRBV19
J gene: TRBJ1-2
D gene: NA
CDR3 protein: CASASRAASYGYTF

V gene: TRBV10-3
J gene: TRBJ2-3
D gene: TRBD2
CDR3 protein: CAISASGASDTQYF

V gene: TRBV12-3/TRBV12-4
J gene: TRBJ2-5
D gene: NA
CDR3 protein: CASSLLETQYF

V gene: TRBV6-5
J gene: TRBJ1-2
D gene: NA
CDR3 protein: CASSYPDSYGYTF

V gene: TRBV6-5
J gene: TRBJ2-2
D gene: NA
CDR3 protein: CASSFFLGGTGELFF

V gene: TRBV12-3/TRBV12-4
J gene: TRBJ1-1
D gene: NA
CDR3 protein: CASSLRNTEAFF

V gene: TRBV7-8
J gene: TRBJ1-2
D gene: TRBD1
CDR3 protein: CASSEGTGGGYGYTF

V gene: TRBV29-1
J gene: TRBJ1-2
D gene: NA
CDR3 protein: CSHLGDPSGYTF

V gene: TRBV5-6
J gene: TRBJ2-5
D gene: TRBD1
CDR3 protein: CASSSLGDREETQYF

V gene: TRBV19
J gene: TRBJ2-1
D gene: TRBD1
CDR3 protein: CASSIGTGPYNEQFF

V gene: TRBV7-9
J gene: TRBJ2-3
D gene: TRBD2
CDR3 protein: CASSFEIAGTDTQYF

V gene: TRBV29-1
J gene: TRBJ2-3
D gene: TRBD2
CDR3 protein: CSVEYTLAGGSTDTQYF